Below, one TCR beta chain is given with its context. The CDR3 has 15 amino acids. V trimming: 2 bases; J trimming: 5 bases; junction bases outside the gene matches: 8. Germline assignment: CDR1 MNHEY and CDR2 SVGEGT. The entry originates in a study of blood T cell repertoires in COVID-19. About the research overall: Collection of acute and convalescent COVID-19 samples took place in the United States, Italy and Spain. From T cells, B-cell-depleted T cells, or PBMCs came the material, which was cDNA or gDNA.

Original processing methods: The assay estimated nucleated cells by amplifying reference gene primers. Some clones are missing from TCRdb's copy, which holds only in-frame ones; the method was immunoSEQ multiplex PCR. Clonal size and the V and J genes are those of that table, whereas D and trimming came from the DNA. Among a few hundred thousand clones, about four fifths were seen once, and the ten largest hold around 2%. The TCR originated in a man under 40 who had recovered from COVID-19. Sequencing used peripheral blood. The chain is built from TRBV6-2 or TRBV6-3 and TRBJ2-5, with 7 bases matching TRBD2. In nucleotides, the CDR3 is TGTGCCAGCAGTTACGGAGCGGGGTGGGATGAGACCCAGTACTTC. This sequence encodes CASSYGAGWDETQYF.